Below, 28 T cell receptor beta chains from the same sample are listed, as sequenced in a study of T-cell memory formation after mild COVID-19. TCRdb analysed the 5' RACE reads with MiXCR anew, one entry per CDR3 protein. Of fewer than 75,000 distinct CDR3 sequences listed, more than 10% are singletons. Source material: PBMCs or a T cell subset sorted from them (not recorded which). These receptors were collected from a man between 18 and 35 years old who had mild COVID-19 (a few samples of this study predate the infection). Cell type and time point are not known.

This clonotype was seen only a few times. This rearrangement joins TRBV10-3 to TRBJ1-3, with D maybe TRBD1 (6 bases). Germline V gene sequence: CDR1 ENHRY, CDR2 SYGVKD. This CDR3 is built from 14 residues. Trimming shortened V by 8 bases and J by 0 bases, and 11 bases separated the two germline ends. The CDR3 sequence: CAIGQHISGNTIYF. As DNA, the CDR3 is TGTGCCATCGGACAGCATATCTCTGGAAACACCATATATTTT.

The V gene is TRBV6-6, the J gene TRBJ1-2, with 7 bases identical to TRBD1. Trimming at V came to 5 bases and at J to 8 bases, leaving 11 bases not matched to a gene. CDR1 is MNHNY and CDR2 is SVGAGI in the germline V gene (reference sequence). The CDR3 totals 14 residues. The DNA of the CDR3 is TGTGCCAGCAGTCAAGGGCCCCAGGGGGTCGGCTACACCTTC. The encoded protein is CASSQGPQGVGYTF.

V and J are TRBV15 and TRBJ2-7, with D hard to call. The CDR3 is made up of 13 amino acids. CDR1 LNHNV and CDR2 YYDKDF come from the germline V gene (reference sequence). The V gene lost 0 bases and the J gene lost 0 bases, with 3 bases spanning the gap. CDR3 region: CATSRDLSYEQYV. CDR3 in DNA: TGTGCCACCAGCAGAGACCTCTCCTACGAGCAGTACGTC.

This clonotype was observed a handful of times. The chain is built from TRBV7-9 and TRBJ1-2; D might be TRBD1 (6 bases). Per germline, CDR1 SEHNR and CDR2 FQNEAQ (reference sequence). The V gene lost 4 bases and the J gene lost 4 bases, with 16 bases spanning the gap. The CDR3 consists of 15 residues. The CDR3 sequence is CASSSRGGPLYGYTF. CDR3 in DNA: TGTGCCAGCAGCTCCCGTGGGGGCCCTCTCTATGGCTACACCTTC.

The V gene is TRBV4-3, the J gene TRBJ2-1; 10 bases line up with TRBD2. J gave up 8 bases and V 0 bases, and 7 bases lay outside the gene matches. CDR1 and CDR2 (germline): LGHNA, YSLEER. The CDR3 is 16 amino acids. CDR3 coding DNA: TGCGCCAGCAGCCAAGAACTTAGCGGGGGGTACGATGAGCAGTTCTTC. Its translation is CASSQELSGGYDEQFF.

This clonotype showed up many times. CDR3 protein: CASSPGTATGELFF. DNA of the CDR3: TGTGCCAGCTCACCCGGGACAGCCACCGGGGAGCTGTTTTTT. The V and J genes are TRBV18 and TRBJ2-2; TRBD1 agrees at 7 bases. Trimming at V came to 3 bases and at J to 4 bases, leaving 2 bases not matched to a gene. CDR1 and CDR2 (germline): KGHSH, LQKENI. The CDR3 extends over 14 amino acids.

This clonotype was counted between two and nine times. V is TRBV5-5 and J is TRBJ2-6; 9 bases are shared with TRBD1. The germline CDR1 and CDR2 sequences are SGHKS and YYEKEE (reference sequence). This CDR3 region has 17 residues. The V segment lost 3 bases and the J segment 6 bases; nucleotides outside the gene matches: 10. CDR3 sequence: CASSWTGESLLANVLTF. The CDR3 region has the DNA TGTGCCAGCAGCTGGACAGGGGAGTCCCTCCTGGCCAACGTCCTGACTTTC. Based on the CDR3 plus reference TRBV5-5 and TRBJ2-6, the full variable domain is DAGVTQSPTHLIKTRGQQVTLRCSPISGHKSVSWYQQVLGQGPQFIFQYYEKEERGRGNFPDRFSARQFPNYSSELNVNALLLGDSALYLCASSWTGESLLANVLTFGAGSRLTVL.

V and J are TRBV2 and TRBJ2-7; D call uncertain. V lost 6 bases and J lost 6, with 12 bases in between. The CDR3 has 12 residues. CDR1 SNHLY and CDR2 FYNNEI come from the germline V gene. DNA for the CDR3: TGTGCCAGCAGGGTTGAGGTGGGCGAGCAGTACGTC. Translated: CASRVEVGEQYV.

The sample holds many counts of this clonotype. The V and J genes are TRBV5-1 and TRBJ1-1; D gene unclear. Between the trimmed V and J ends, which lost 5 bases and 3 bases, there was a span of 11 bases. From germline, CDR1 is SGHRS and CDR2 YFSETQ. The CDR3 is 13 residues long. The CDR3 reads CASRSRRDTEAFF. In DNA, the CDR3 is TGCGCCAGCAGAAGCAGGAGGGACACTGAAGCTTTCTTT.

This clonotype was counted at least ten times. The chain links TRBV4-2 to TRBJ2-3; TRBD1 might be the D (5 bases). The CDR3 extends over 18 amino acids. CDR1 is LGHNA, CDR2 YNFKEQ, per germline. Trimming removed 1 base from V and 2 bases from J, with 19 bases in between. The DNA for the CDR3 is TGTGCCAGCAGCCAAGGAAAAGGGGCGGCGGAGTCCACAGATACGCAGTATTTT. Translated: CASSQGKGAAESTDTQYF.

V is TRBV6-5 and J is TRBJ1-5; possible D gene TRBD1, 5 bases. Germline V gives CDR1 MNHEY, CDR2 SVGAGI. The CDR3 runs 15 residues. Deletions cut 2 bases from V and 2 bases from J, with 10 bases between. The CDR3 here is CASSYSREGNQPQHF. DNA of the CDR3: TGTGCCAGCAGTTACAGCAGGGAAGGCAATCAGCCCCAGCATTTT.

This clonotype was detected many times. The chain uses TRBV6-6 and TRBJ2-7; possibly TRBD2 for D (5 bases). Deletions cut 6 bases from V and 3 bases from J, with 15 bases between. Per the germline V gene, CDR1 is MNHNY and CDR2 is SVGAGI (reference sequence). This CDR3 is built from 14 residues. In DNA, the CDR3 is TGTGCCAGCAGAAGAGGGTTCTCCTACTACGAGCAGTACGTC. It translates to CASRRGFSYYEQYV.

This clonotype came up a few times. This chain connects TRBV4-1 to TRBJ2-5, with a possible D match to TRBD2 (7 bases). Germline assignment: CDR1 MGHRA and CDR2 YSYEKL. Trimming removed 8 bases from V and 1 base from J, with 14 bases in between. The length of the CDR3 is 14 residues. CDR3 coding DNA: TGCGCCAGCCGCCGGGGGGCTTTCCAAGAGACCCAGTACTTC. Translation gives CASRRGAFQETQYF.

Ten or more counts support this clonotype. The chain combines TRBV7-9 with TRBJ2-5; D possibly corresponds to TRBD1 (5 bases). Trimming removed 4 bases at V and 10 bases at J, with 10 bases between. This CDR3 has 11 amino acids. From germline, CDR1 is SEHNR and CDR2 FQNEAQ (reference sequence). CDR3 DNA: TGTGCCAGCAGCTGGCAAGGGGTCCAGTACTTC. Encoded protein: CASSWQGVQYF. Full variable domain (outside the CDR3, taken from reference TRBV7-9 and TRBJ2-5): DTGVSQNPRHKITKRGQNVTFRCDPISEHNRLYWYRQTLGQGPEFLTYFQNEAQLEKSRLLSDRFSAERPKGSFSTLEIQRTEQGDSAMYLCASSWQGVQYFGPGTRLLVL.

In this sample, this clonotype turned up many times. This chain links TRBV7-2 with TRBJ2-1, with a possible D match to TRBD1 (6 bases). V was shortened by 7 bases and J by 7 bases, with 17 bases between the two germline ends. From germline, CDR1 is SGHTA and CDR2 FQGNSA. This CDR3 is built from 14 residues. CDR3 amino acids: CASTTGWGPNEQFF. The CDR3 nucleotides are TGTGCCAGCACCACGGGCTGGGGGCCTAATGAGCAGTTCTTC.

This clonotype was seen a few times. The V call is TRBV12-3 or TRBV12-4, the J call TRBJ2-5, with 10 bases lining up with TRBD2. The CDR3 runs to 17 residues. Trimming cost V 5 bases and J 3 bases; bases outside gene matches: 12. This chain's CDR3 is CASSRLAGRKAEETQYF. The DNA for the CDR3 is TGTGCCAGCAGTCGACTAGCGGGTAGAAAAGCAGAAGAGACCCAGTACTTC.

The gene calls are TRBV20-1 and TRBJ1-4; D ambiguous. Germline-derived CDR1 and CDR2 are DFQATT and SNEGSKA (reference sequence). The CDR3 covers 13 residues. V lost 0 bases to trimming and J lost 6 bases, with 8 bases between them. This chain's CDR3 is CSARDPLDEKLFF. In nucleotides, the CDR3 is TGCAGTGCTAGAGACCCCTTAGATGAAAAACTGTTTTTT.

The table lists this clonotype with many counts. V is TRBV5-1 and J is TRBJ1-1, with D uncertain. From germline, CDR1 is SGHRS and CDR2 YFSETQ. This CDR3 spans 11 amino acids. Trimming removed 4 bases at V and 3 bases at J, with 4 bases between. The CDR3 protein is CASSRDTEAFF. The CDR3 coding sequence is TGCGCCAGCAGCCGGGACACTGAAGCTTTCTTT.

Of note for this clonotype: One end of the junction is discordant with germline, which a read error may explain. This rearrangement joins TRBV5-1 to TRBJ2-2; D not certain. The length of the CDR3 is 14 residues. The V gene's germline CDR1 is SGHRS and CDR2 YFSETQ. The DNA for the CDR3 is TGCGCCAGCAGCCCCCCGACCTACACGGGGGAGCTGTTTTTT. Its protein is CASSPPTYTGELFF. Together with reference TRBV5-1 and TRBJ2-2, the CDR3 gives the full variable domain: KAGVTQTPRYLIKTRGQQVTLSCSPISGHRSVSWYQQTPGQGLQFLFEYFSETQRNKGNFPGRFSGRQFSNSRSEMNVSTLELGDSALYLCASSPPTYTGELFFGEGSRLTVL.

The DNA of the CDR3 is TGTGCCAGCAGTTCCGGGACAGCAAATTCACCCCTCCACTTT. Translating it yields CASSSGTANSPLHF. This rearrangement joins TRBV7-3 to TRBJ1-6; 7 bases are shared with TRBD1. Unmatched junction bases numbered 6, after V lost 6 bases and J lost 7 bases. CDR1 is SGHTA, CDR2 FQGTGA, per germline. This CDR3 has 14 residues.

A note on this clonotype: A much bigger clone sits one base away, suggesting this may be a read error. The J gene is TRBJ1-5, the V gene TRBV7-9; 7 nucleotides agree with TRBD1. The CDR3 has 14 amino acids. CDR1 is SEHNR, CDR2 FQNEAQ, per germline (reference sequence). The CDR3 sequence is CASSLGQGGQPQQF. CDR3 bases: TGTGCCAGCAGCTTGGGGCAGGGGGGTCAGCCCCAGCAATTT.

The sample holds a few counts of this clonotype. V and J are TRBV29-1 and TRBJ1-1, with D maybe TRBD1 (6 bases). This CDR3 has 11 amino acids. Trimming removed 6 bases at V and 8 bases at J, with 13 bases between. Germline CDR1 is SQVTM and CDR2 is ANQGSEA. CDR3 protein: CSVVKGVEAFF. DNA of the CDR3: TGCAGCGTAGTAAAGGGGGTCGAAGCTTTCTTT.

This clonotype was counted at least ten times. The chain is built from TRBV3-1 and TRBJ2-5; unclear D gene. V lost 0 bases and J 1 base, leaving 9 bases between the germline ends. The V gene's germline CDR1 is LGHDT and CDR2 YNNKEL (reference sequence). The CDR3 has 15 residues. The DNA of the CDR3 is TGTGCCAGCAGCCAAGATCCGTCATCCCAAGAGACCCAGTACTTC. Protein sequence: CASSQDPSSQETQYF.

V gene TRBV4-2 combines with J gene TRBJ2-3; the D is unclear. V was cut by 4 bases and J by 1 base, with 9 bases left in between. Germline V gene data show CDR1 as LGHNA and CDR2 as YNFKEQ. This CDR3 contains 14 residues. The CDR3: CASSRFPGTDTQYF. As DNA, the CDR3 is TGTGCCAGCAGCCGCTTCCCAGGCACAGATACGCAGTATTTT.

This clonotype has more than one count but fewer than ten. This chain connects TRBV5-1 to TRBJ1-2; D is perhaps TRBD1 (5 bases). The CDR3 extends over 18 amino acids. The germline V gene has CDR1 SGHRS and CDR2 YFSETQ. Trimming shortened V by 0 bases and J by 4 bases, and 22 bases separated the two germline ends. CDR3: CASSLEVWGTGGVYGYTF. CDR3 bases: TGCGCCAGCAGCTTGGAGGTCTGGGGCACCGGGGGGGTCTATGGCTACACCTTC.

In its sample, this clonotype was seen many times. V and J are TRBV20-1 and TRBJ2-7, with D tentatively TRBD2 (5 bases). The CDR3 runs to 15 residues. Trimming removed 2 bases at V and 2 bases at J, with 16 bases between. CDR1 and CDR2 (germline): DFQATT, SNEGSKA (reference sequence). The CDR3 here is CSARTLRRSPYEQYF. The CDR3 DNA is TGCAGTGCTAGAACCCTGCGGAGGTCGCCCTACGAGCAGTACTTC.

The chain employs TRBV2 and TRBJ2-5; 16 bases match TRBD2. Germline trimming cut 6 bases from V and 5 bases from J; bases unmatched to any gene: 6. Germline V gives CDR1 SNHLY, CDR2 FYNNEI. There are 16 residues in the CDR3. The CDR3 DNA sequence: TGTGCCAGCAGGGGACTAGCGGGGGGGCGGCGGGAGACCCAGTACTTC. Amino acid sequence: CASRGLAGGRRETQYF. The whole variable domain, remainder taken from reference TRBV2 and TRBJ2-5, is EPEVTQTPSHQVTQMGQEVILRCVPISNHLYFYWYRQILGQKVEFLVSFYNNEISEKSEIFDDQFSVERPDGSNFTLKIRSTKLEDSAMYFCASRGLAGGRRETQYFGPGTRLLVL.

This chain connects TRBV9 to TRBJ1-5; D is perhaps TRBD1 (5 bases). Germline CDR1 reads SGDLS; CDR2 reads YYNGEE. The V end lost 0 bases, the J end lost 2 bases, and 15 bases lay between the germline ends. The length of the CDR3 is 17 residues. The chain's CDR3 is CASSVEGECTGNQPQHF. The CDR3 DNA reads TGTGCCAGCAGCGTAGAAGGGGAGTGTACGGGCAATCAGCCCCAGCATTTT.